This TCR beta chain was sequenced for a study of T-cell reconstitution after alpha-beta-depleted transplantation in children. V lost 4 bases and J lost 3, with 11 bases in between. Germline V gene data show CDR1 as SGHNT and CDR2 as YYREEE (reference sequence). The CDR3 totals 14 residues. Study-level points and caveats: Recipient T cells and thymic progenitors that survived were the source of the high TCRbeta diversity seen at day 60 in some patients. Diversity and T-cell counts at one year after transplant derived mostly from new T cells.

Unique molecular identifiers tagged the TCRbeta library. One entry per CDR3 protein, called by TCRdb with MiXCR from the PCR reads. The sample consists of about 170,000 distinct CDR3 sequences, roughly 11% of them appearing once. This clonotype was picked up many times. What it recognizes is unknown. The sequencing here drew on PBMCs, taken before TCRalphabeta/CD19-depleted stem cell transplant. The V and J genes are TRBV5-4 and TRBJ1-5, with D maybe TRBD1 (5 bases). This clonotype was sampled from a boy younger than 10 with acute myeloid leukemia, due to receive a stem cell transplant. The CDR3 DNA is TGTGCCAGCAGCCCGGGACGGGACAATCAGCCCCAGCATTTT. This sequence encodes CASSPGRDNQPQHF.